This T cell receptor beta chain is from a study of OX40 agonist ivuxolimab in advanced cancers. At the level of the study: Dosing consisted of intravenous ivuxolimab at 0.01 to 10 mg/kg every 2 weeks.

At baseline, cycle 4 day 1, and cycle 7 day 1, blood was sampled. Clones were read by immunoSEQ multiplex PCR, and TCRdb kept only the in-frame ones, dropping some. This sample has nearly 55,000 clones, with 84% found just once. Study results and limitations: Clonal expansion in partial responders at 0.1-3.0 mg/kg ranked among the lowest. Dosing at 0.1 to 3.0 mg/kg was accompanied by clonal expansion of CD4+ and CD8+ blood T cells by week 6.

Germline-derived CDR1 and CDR2 are SGHDT and YYEEEE. This CDR3 contains 17 residues. Trimming left V 3 bases short and J 0 bases short, with 16 bases between. With respect to this clone: No antigen is known for it.

The rearrangement uses TRBV5-6 and TRBJ2-1, with D possibly TRBD2 on 5 matching bases. This TCR derives from an adult with an advanced solid tumor such as melanoma, head and neck, liver or kidney cancer. The sequenced sample was CD4+ or CD8+ T cells sorted from blood, obtained in a trial of the OX40 agonist ivuxolimab. The chain's CDR3 is CASSSLLAANSYNEQFF. Here the CDR3 DNA reads TGTGCCAGCAGCTCCCTTCTAGCTGCTAACTCCTACAATGAGCAGTTCTTC.